Each of the 26 T cell receptor beta chains below was sequenced from the same sample in a study of blood T cell repertoires in COVID-19. Clones were read by immunoSEQ multiplex PCR, and TCRdb kept only the in-frame ones, dropping some. The sample lists approximately 300,000 clones, 89% occurring once. The sequencing input was PBMCs or T cells enriched from blood (not recorded which). Source of these receptors: a man aged 55 to 69 who had recovered from COVID-19.

This sequence joins TRBV27 and TRBJ1-3; D remains ambiguous. The V gene lost 5 bases and the J gene lost 0 bases, with 11 bases spanning the gap. The CDR3 totals 15 residues. Germline CDR1 and CDR2: MNHEY and SMNVEV (reference sequence). CDR3 protein: CASSPHRSSGNTIYF. CDR3 DNA sequence: TGTGCCAGCAGTCCTCACCGCAGCTCTGGAAACACCATATATTTT.

The chain employs TRBV21-1 and TRBJ1-4. TRBV21-1 is recorded as a pseudogene. The CDR3 loop spans 15 amino acids. The DNA for the CDR3 is TGTGCCAGCAGCCCGAGCGGGGGGAAAGGGGAAAAACTGTTTTTT. Its protein is CASSPSGGKGEKLFF.

The chain carries TRBV10-1 and TRBJ2-3; D remains ambiguous. The CDR3 length is 16 residues. Trimming cost V 10 bases and J 4 bases, with 24 bases left between them. From germline, CDR1 is WNHNN and CDR2 SYGVQD (reference sequence). CDR3 sequence reads: CAIAIHECHPPDTQYF. As DNA, the CDR3 is TGCGCCATCGCGATTCACGAGTGCCACCCCCCAGATACGCAGTATTTT.

DNA of the CDR3: TGTGCCAGCTTGCCTAACGGGTTATCCTCCTACGAGCAGTACTTC. It is translated as CASLPNGLSSYEQYF. The chain employs TRBV6-5 and TRBJ2-7; D not certain. The V gene's germline CDR1 is MNHEY and CDR2 SVGAGI. V was pared by 8 bases and J by 0 bases, with 17 bases between. The CDR3 sequence is 15 residues long.

The chain is built from TRBV7-2 and TRBJ2-1; D call uncertain. The CDR3 contains 12 residues. CDR1 is SGHTA and CDR2 is FQGNSA in the germline V gene. Between the trimmed V and J ends, which lost 6 bases and 3 bases, there was a span of 6 bases. In DNA form, the CDR3 reads TGTGCCAGCAGTCCGTTCTACAATGAGCAGTTCTTC. Encoded protein: CASSPFYNEQFF.

This clone was detected a few times. This chain joins TRBV5-6 and TRBJ2-7; D is unresolved. The CDR3 sequence is 13 residues long. Germline CDR1 and CDR2: SGHDT and YYEEEE. Deletions cut 1 base from V and 2 bases from J, with 7 bases between. CDR3 protein: CASSLSLAYEQYF. For the CDR3, the DNA is TGTGCCAGCAGCTTGTCTCTCGCCTACGAGCAGTACTTC.

The chain recombines TRBV5-5 with TRBJ2-6; 11 positions match TRBD1. Per the germline V gene, CDR1 is SGHKS and CDR2 is YYEKEE (reference sequence). The ends lost 0 bases at V and 0 bases at J; junction bases unmatched: 5. The CDR3 is 19 amino acids. The CDR3 protein is CASSLAWTGGPSGANVLTF. Here the CDR3 DNA reads TGTGCCAGCAGCTTGGCCTGGACAGGGGGCCCCTCTGGGGCCAACGTCCTGACTTTC. Full variable domain (rest looked up from reference TRBV5-5 and TRBJ2-6): DAGVTQSPTHLIKTRGQQVTLRCSPISGHKSVSWYQQVLGQGPQFIFQYYEKEERGRGNFPDRFSARQFPNYSSELNVNALLLGDSALYLCASSLAWTGGPSGANVLTFGAGSRLTVL.

J is TRBJ1-2 and V is TRBV24-1; D not resolved. V was shortened by 4 bases and J by 0 bases, with 5 bases between the two germline ends. Germline V CDR1 and CDR2: KGHDR, SFDVKD. CDR3 size: 13 residues. CDR3 DNA: TGTGCCACCAGTGACCCCTCTAACTATGGCTACACCTTC. Its translation is CATSDPSNYGYTF.

The chain couples TRBV5-1 to TRBJ1-1; 10 nucleotides align to TRBD1. CDR3 length: 16 amino acids. The junction had 12 bases not matched to a gene; V was cut back by 0 bases and J by 10 bases. Looked up from germline, CDR1 is SGHRS and CDR2 is YFSETQ. CDR3 nucleotides: TGCGCCAGCAGCTTGGGAGTGACAGGGGGCGGTGATGGAGCTTTCTTT. Protein: CASSLGVTGGGDGAFF.

CDR3: CASIAPGQGSSGYTF. For the CDR3, the DNA is TGTGCCAGCATCGCCCCGGGACAGGGATCCTCTGGCTACACCTTC. This sequence joins TRBV28 and TRBJ1-2, with 9 positions matching TRBD1. With 7 bases clipped from V and 7 bases from J, the junction kept 13 bases outside the gene matches. The CDR3 is 15 amino acids. Germline CDR1 and CDR2: MDHEN and SYDVKM.

The CDR3 nucleotides are TGTGCCAGCAGCGGAGGCCCTATGGTAGCGGGTAACAATGAGCAGTTCTTC. Encoded protein: CASSGGPMVAGNNEQFF. The chain uses TRBV9 and TRBJ2-1; TRBD2 matches at 7 bases. Germline V lookup: CDR1 SGDLS, CDR2 YYNGEE. V shed 3 bases and J 5 bases; nucleotides not matched to a gene: 14. This CDR3 has 17 amino acids.

V is TRBV27 and J is TRBJ1-6; the D is unclear. The germline V and J ends were trimmed by 5 bases and 4 bases, with 9 bases remaining between them. The CDR3 runs 14 residues. Germline V CDR1 and CDR2: MNHEY, SMNVEV (reference sequence). The CDR3 sequence: CASSRGDYNSPLHF. For the CDR3, the DNA is TGTGCCAGCAGTAGAGGTGATTATAATTCACCCCTCCACTTT.

The J gene is TRBJ2-2, the V gene TRBV5-1; 11 bases agree with TRBD1. The junction had 7 bases not matched to a gene; V was cut back by 3 bases and J by 6 bases. The CDR3 is 16 residues long. CDR1 is SGHRS, CDR2 YFSETQ, per germline. The DNA for the CDR3 is TGCGCCAGCAGCTCTTTTGGACAGGGGGCGTCCGGGGAGCTGTTTTTT. Its translation is CASSSFGQGASGELFF. Combining the CDR3 with reference TRBV5-1 and TRBJ2-2 gives the whole variable domain KAGVTQTPRYLIKTRGQQVTLSCSPISGHRSVSWYQQTPGQGLQFLFEYFSETQRNKGNFPGRFSGRQFSNSRSEMNVSTLELGDSALYLCASSSFGQGASGELFFGEGSRLTVL.

This clone was detected only a few times. The J gene is TRBJ2-5, the V gene TRBV24-1, with D tentatively TRBD2 (5 bases). CDR1 and CDR2 from the germline V gene are KGHDR and SFDVKD. The germline V and J ends were trimmed by 6 bases and 3 bases, with 7 bases remaining between them. There are 12 residues in the CDR3. The CDR3 sequence: CATSYGKETQYF. In DNA, the CDR3 is TGTGCCACCAGTTACGGGAAAGAGACCCAGTACTTC.

In DNA, the CDR3 is TGTGCCAGCAGCCAAGAATGGCAGGGAAAAGCTTTCTTT. Translated, it gives CASSQEWQGKAFF. The chain has TRBV3-1 (or the pseudogene TRBV3-2) and TRBJ1-1; weak D call: TRBD1 (5 bases). The ends were cut back, 0 bases at V and 9 bases at J, with 11 bases in the middle. Germline assignment: CDR1 LGHDT and CDR2 YNNKEL (reference sequence). The CDR3 is 13 residues long.

The chain carries TRBV6-5 and TRBJ2-7, with 7 bases fitting TRBD1. V lost 4 bases and J lost 5; bases outside the gene matches: 5. CDR3 length: 13 residues. Germline loops: CDR1 MNHEY, CDR2 SVGAGI. The CDR3 is CASSFGQAHEQYF. The CDR3 bases are TGTGCCAGCAGTTTCGGACAGGCCCACGAGCAGTACTTC.

This clone is a singleton in its sample. The chain is built from TRBV24-1 and TRBJ2-5; D possibly corresponds to TRBD2 (6 bases). The germline gives CDR1 KGHDR, CDR2 SFDVKD. This CDR3 has 16 residues. V lost 3 bases and J lost 5, with 18 bases in between. The DNA for the CDR3 is TGTGCCACCAGTGATGGAGGGGCCCAATGGCGGGAGACCCAGTACTTC. It encodes CATSDGGAQWRETQYF.

This chain connects TRBV5-1 to TRBJ1-2; 11 bases are shared with TRBD1. The germline gives CDR1 SGHRS, CDR2 YFSETQ. The CDR3 length is 15 residues. V gave up 4 bases and J gave up 7 bases; unmatched junction bases: 9. CDR3 sequence: CASSPDGQGAIGYTF. CDR3 bases: TGCGCCAGCAGCCCGGACGGACAGGGGGCCATTGGCTACACCTTC.

The chain carries TRBV6-5 and TRBJ2-1, with 7 bases aligning to TRBD1. The CDR3 length is 15 residues. The V and J ends lost 6 bases and 3 bases, in that order; junction bases with no gene match: 8. From germline, CDR1 is MNHEY and CDR2 SVGAGI. CDR3 nucleotide sequence: TGTGCCAGCAGGATCCAAGGGGGCTACTACAATGAGCAGTTCTTC. It yields the protein CASRIQGGYYNEQFF.

This rearrangement joins TRBV15 to TRBJ1-5, with 7 bases matching TRBD1. Germline V gene data show CDR1 as LNHNV and CDR2 as YYDKDF (reference sequence). This CDR3 is built from 14 residues. Trimming at V came to 3 bases and at J to 7 bases, leaving 6 bases not matched to a gene. CDR3 DNA sequence: TGTGCCACCAGCAGGAACAGGGGAGAGCAGCCCCAGCATTTT. Translation gives CATSRNRGEQPQHF.

This chain joins TRBV28 and TRBJ2-1; TRBD2 matches at 7 bases. The CDR3 runs 14 residues. Germline V gene sequence: CDR1 MDHEN, CDR2 SYDVKM. Trimming cost V 3 bases and J 9 bases; bases outside gene matches: 8. CDR3 nucleotides: TGTGCCAGCAGTTTCGATCGCGGGAGAGCTGAGCAGTTCTTC. Protein: CASSFDRGRAEQFF.

Only one count was recorded for this clone. The chain employs TRBV7-9 and TRBJ1-2; TRBD1 might be the D (6 bases). Looked up from germline, CDR1 is SEHNR and CDR2 is FQNEAQ (reference sequence). V lost 1 base and J 1 base, leaving 13 bases between the germline ends. The CDR3 is 16 residues long. CDR3 sequence: CASSLDWTADNYGYTF. Here the CDR3 DNA reads TGTGCCAGCAGCTTAGACTGGACAGCGGATAACTATGGCTACACCTTC.

To note about this clone: At the DNA level, this CDR3 is encoded by other sequences in the same sample as well. The rearrangement uses TRBV29-1 and TRBJ2-1; 13 bases are shared with TRBD2. Germline CDR1 reads SQVTM; CDR2 reads ANQGSEA. V lost 6 bases and J lost 3; bases outside the gene matches: 5. The length of the CDR3 is 15 residues. DNA of the CDR3: TGCAGCGTCACTGGGACTAGCGGGAACTACAATGAGCAGTTCTTC. It encodes CSVTGTSGNYNEQFF.

The chain has TRBV27 and TRBJ1-2; 8 bases line up with TRBD1. Trimming removed 7 bases from V and 1 base from J; junction bases left unmatched: 5. The germline CDR1 and CDR2 sequences are MNHEY and SMNVEV (reference sequence). The CDR3 spans 14 residues. The CDR3 sequence: CASTRTGFNYGYTF. For the CDR3, the DNA is TGTGCCAGCACCCGGACAGGGTTTAACTATGGCTACACCTTC.

Only one count was recorded for this clone. The chain links TRBV4-1 to TRBJ2-1; D is unresolved. Trimming took off 5 bases at V and 8 bases at J, with 13 bases between the two ends. Germline loops: CDR1 MGHRA, CDR2 YSYEKL. The CDR3 is made up of 13 amino acids. CDR3 nucleotides: TGCGCCAGCAGCGACTTTTCAAGGCATGAGCAGTTCTTC. It codes for CASSDFSRHEQFF.

This chain joins TRBV2 and TRBJ1-6, with 8 bases identical to TRBD1. The CDR3 is 15 amino acids. Germline trimming cut 8 bases from V and 10 bases from J; bases unmatched to any gene: 13. CDR1 is SNHLY and CDR2 is FYNNEI in the germline V gene. The CDR3 is CASSGEQGARSPLHF. Here the CDR3 DNA reads TGTGCCAGCTCGGGGGAGCAGGGGGCCAGATCACCCCTCCACTTT.